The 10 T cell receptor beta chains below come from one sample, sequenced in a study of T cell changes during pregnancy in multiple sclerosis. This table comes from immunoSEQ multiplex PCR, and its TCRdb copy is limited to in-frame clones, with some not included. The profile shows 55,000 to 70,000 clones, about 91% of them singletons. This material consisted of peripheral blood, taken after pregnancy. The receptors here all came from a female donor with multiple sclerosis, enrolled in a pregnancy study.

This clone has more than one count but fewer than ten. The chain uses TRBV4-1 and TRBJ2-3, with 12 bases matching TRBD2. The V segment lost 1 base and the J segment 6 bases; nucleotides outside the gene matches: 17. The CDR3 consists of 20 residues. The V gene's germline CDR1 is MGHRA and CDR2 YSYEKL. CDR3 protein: CASSQGYLLAGGLPRDTQYF. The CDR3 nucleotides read TGCGCCAGCAGCCAAGGGTACCTACTAGCGGGGGGCCTACCTCGGGATACGCAGTATTTT.

As DNA, the CDR3 is TGCGCCAGCAGCCTGGACAGGGGCCCCGAGACTGAGCAGTTCTTC. It yields the protein CASSLDRGPETEQFF. The rearrangement joins TRBV4-3 to TRBJ2-1, with TRBD1 matching over 9 bases. The CDR3 extends over 15 amino acids. The V gene end was trimmed by 4 bases and the J gene end by 9 bases; junction bases not matched to a gene: 10. CDR1 is LGHNA and CDR2 is YSLEER in the germline V gene.

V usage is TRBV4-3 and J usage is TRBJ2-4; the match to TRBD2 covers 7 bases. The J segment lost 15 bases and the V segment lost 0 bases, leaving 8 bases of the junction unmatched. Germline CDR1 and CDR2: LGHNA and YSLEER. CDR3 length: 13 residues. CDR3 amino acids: CASSQELGSGGYF. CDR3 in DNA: TGCGCCAGCAGCCAAGAACTGGGCTCGGGGGGGTACTTC.

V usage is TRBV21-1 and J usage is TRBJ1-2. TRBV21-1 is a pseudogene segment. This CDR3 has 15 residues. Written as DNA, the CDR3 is TGTGCCAGCAGCTCTTGTCGGGAGGCCAACTATGGCTACACCTTC. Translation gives CASSSCREANYGYTF.

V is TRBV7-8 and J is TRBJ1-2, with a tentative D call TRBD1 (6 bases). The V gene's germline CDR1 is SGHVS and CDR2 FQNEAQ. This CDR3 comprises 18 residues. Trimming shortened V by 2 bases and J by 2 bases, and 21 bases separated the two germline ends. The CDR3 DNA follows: TGTGCCAGCAGCTTACTCCTGCACCGACAGGTAGCGAACTATGGCTACACCTTC. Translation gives CASSLLLHRQVANYGYTF.

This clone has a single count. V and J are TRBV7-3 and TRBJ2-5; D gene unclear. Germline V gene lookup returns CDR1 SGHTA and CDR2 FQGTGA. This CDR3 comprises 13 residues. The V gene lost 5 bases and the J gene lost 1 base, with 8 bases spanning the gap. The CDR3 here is CASSPGSQETQYF. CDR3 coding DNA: TGTGCCAGCAGCCCCGGTAGCCAAGAGACCCAGTACTTC.

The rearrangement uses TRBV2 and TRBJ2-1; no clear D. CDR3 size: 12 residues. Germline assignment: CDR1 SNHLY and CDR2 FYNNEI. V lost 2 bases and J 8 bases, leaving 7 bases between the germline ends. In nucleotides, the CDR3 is TGTGCCAGCAGTGAAATGTCTGATGAGCAGTTCTTC. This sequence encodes CASSEMSDEQFF.

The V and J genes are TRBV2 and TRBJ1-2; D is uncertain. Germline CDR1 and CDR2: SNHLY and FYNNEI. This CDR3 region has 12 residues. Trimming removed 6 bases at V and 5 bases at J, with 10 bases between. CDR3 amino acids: CASSPGTYGYTF. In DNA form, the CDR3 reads TGTGCCAGCAGCCCAGGAACGTATGGCTACACCTTC.

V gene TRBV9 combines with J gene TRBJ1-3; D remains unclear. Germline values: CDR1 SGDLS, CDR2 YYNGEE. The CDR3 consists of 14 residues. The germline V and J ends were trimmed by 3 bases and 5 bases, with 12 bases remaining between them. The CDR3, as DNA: TGTGCCAGCAGCGATCTTCGGTCGCGAAACACCATATATTTT. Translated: CASSDLRSRNTIYF.

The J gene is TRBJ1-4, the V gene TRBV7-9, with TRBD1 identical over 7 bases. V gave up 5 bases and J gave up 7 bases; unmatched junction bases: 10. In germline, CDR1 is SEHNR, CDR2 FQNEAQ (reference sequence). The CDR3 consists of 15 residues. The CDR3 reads CASSPDRLRGEKLFF. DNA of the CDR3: TGTGCCAGCAGCCCGGACAGGCTAAGAGGTGAAAAACTGTTTTTT. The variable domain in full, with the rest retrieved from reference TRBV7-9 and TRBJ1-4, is DTGVSQNPRHKITKRGQNVTFRCDPISEHNRLYWYRQTLGQGPEFLTYFQNEAQLEKSRLLSDRFSAERPKGSFSTLEIQRTEQGDSAMYLCASSPDRLRGEKLFFGSGTQLSVL.